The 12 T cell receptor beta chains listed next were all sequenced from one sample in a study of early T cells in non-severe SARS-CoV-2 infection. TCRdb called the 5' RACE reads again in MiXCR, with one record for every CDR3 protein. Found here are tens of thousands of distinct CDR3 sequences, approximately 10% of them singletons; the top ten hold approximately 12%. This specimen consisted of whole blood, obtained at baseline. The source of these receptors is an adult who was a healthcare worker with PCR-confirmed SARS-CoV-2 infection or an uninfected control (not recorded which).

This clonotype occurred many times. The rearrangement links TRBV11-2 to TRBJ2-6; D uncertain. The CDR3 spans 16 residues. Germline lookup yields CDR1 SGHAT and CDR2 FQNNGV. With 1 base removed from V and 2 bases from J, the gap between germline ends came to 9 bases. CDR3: CASSLVGKTGANVLTF. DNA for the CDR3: TGTGCCAGCAGCTTAGTAGGGAAAACTGGGGCCAACGTCCTGACTTTC. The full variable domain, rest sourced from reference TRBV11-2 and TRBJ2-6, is EAGVAQSPRYKIIEKRQSVAFWCNPISGHATLYWYQQILGQGPKLLIQFQNNGVVDDSQLPKDRFSAERLKGVDSTLKIQPAKLEDSAVYLCASSLVGKTGANVLTFGAGSRLTVL.

CDR3 in amino acids: CAAGRDFVTDTQYF. The CDR3 DNA reads TGTGCCGCGGGCCGGGATTTCGTCACAGATACGCAGTATTTT. This chain joins TRBV6-2 or TRBV6-3 and TRBJ2-3; weak D call: TRBD2 (5 bases). Per germline, CDR1 MNHEY and CDR2 SVGEGT. The CDR3 spans 14 residues. The ends were cut back, 11 bases at V and 2 bases at J, with 17 bases in the middle.

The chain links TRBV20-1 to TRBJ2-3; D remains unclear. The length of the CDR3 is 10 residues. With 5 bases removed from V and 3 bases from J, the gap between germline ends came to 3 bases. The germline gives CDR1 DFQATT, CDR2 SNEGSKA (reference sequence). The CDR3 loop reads CSASTDTQYF. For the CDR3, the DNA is TGCAGTGCTTCAACAGATACGCAGTATTTT.

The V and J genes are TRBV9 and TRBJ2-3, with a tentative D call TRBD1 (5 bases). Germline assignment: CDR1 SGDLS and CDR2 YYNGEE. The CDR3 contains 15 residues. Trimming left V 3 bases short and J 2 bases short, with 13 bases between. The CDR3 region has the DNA TGTGCCAGCAGCGCCAGGGAAGGGAACACAGATACGCAGTATTTT. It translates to CASSAREGNTDTQYF.

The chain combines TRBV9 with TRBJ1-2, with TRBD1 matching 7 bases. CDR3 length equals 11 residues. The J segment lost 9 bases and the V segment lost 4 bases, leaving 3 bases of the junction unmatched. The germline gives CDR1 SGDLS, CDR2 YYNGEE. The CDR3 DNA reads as TGTGCCAGCAGCATGGACAGGAGCTACACCTTC. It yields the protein CASSMDRSYTF.

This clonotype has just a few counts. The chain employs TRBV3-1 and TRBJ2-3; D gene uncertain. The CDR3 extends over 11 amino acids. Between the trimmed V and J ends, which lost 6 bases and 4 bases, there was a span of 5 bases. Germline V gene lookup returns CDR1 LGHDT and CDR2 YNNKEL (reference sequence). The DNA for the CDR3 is TGTGCCAGCAGAGCGTCAGATACGCAGTATTTT. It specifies CASRASDTQYF.

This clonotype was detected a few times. The CDR3 spells CASSQLDRGYGYTF. The CDR3 DNA reads TGCGCCAGCAGCCAACTTGACAGGGGGTATGGCTACACCTTC. The V gene is TRBV4-1, the J gene TRBJ1-2, with 9 nucleotides matching TRBD1. The CDR3 is made up of 14 amino acids. In germline, CDR1 is MGHRA, CDR2 YSYEKL. The trim removed 2 bases at V and 5 bases at J, leaving 3 bases unmatched.

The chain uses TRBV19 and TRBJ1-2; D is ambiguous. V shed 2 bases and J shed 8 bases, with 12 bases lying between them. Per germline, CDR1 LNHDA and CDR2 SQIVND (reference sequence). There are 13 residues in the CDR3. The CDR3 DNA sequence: TGTGCCAGTAGTATAAGTCCAGTCCAAGGCTACACCTTC. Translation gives CASSISPVQGYTF.

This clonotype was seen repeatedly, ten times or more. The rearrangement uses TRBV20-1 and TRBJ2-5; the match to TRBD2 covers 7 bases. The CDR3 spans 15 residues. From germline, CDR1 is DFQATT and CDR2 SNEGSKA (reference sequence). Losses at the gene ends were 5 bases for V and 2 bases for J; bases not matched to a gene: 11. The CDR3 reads CSASERRGKQETQYF. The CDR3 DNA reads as TGCAGTGCTTCCGAAAGGCGGGGGAAACAAGAGACCCAGTACTTC.

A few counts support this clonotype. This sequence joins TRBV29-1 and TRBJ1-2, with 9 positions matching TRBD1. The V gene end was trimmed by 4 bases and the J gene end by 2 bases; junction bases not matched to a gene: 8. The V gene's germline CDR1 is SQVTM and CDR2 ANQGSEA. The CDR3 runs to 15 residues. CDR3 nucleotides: TGCAGCGTTGCGGGGACAGGGCGATTCAACTATGGCTACACCTTC. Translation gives CSVAGTGRFNYGYTF.

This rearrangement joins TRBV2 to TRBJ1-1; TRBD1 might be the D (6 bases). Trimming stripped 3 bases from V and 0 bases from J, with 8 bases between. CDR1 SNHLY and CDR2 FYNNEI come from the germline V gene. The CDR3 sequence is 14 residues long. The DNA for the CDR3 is TGTGCCAGCAGTGATCGGACAGTGAACACTGAAGCTTTCTTT. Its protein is CASSDRTVNTEAFF.

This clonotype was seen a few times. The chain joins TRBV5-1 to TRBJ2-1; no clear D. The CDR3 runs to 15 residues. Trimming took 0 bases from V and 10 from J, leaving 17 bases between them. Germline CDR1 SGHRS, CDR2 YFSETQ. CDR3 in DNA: TGCGCCAGCAGCTTGGCCAAGATAGGGTACGGGGAGCAGTTCTTC. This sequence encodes CASSLAKIGYGEQFF.